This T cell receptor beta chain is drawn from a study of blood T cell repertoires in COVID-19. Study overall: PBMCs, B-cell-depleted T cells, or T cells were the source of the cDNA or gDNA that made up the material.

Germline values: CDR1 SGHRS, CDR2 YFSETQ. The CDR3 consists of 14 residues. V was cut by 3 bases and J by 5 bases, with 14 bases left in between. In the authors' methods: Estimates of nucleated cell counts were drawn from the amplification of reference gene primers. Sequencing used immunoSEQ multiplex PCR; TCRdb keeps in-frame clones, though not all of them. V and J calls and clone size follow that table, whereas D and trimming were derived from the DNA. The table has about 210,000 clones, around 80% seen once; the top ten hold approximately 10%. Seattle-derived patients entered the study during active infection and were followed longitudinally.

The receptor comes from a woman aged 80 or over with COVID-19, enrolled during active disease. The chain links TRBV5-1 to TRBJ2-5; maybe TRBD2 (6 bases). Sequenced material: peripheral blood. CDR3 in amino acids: CASSYRETTETQYF. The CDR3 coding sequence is TGCGCCAGCAGCTACCGGGAGACTACCGAGACCCAGTACTTC.